Listed below are T cell receptor beta chains from one sample, sequenced in a study of blood T cell repertoires in COVID-19. The protocol was immunoSEQ multiplex PCR, while the TCRdb copy is restricted to in-frame clones and leaves out a portion. The sample includes fewer than 350,000 clones, roughly 90% of them seen just once. Sequencing was carried out using PBMCs or T cells enriched from blood (not recorded which). All receptors derive from a middle-aged man who had been exposed to COVID-19. CDR3s include the opening cysteine and the closing phenylalanine or tryptophan. The order of the fields is D gene, clone size, J gene, V gene, CDR3 DNA, CDR3 protein. D genes are given only for firm matches. Only part of the rows carry a size: once, few, many, or a class if the clone is expanded.

TRBD1 - TRBJ1-2 TRBV7-2 TGTGCCAGCAGCTTAGCCGGACAGGCCGCTGGCTACACCTTC CASSLAGQAAGYTF
- - TRBJ2-3 TRBV27 TGTGCCAGCAGACCGTATCAGGACAGAGCAGATACGCAGTATTTT CASRPYQDRADTQYF
TRBD2 few TRBJ2-1 TRBV30 TGTGCCTGTACGGGAGGGCCAGGGAATGAGCAGTTCTTC CACTGGPGNEQFF
TRBD2 - TRBJ2-1 TRBV4-1 TGCGCCAGCAGCCAAGATGATATCCGGGAGGAGGAGCAGTTCTTC CASSQDDIREEEQFF
TRBD2 - TRBJ2-2 TRBV25-1 TGTGCCAGCAGTGGGGGACTAGTCTCCCCCGGGGAGCTGTTTTTT CASSGGLVSPGELFF
TRBD1 - TRBJ1-1 TRBV5-4 TGTGCCAGCAGACCACAGGACAGGTTCACTGAAGCTTTCTTT CASRPQDRFTEAFF
- - TRBJ2-5 TRBV7-9 TGTGCCAGCAGCCCGACCGGGAGTGGCCAAGAGACCCAGTACTTC CASSPTGSGQETQYF
TRBD1 - TRBJ1-1 TRBV4-2 TGTGCCAGCAGCCAAGAGGTCTGGGACAGAGGGAACACTGAAGCTTTCTTT CASSQEVWDRGNTEAFF
- - TRBJ1-2 TRBV18 TGTGCCAGCTCACCACCGCAGGGTTACTATGGCTACACCTTC CASSPPQGYYGYTF
- - TRBJ2-1 TRBV19 TGTGCCAGTAGTACCCGACAGGCCAATGAGCAGTTCTTC CASSTRQANEQFF
TRBD2 - TRBJ2-5 TRBV28 TGTGCCAGTCGCCTCGTGGCGGGAGGGGGTAGAGGTGTGGAGACCCAGTACTTC CASRLVAGGGRGVETQYF
TRBD2 - TRBJ2-1 TRBV18 TGTGCCAGCTCCCCGGGACTAGCGGGATCGTACAATGAGCAGTTCTTC CASSPGLAGSYNEQFF
TRBD2 - TRBJ2-1 TRBV6-5 TGTGCCAGCAGATCCGGGACTAGCGGGCCGAGCGAGCAGTTCTTC CASRSGTSGPSEQFF
- - TRBJ1-1 TRBV7-9 TGTGCCAGCAGCTTAGGGAGGGTTGGGAACACTGAAGCTTTCTTT CASSLGRVGNTEAFF
- - TRBJ2-1 TRBV7-9 TGTGCCAGCAGCTGGGGGTTTAGCGGTCGGGGCAATGAGCAGTTCTTC CASSWGFSGRGNEQFF
- - TRBJ2-3 TRBV6-5 TGTGCCACTTACAGGGAATATAGCACAGATACGCAGTATTTT CATYREYSTDTQYF
- - TRBJ2-1 TRBV3-1/TRBV3-2 TGTGCCAGCAGCCAAGAACTAGCACCGAGCATTTACAATGAGCAGTTCTTC CASSQELAPSIYNEQFF
- - TRBJ2-7 TRBV4-1 TGCGCCAGCAGCCACACTCTCCGGGACACTTCCTACGAGCAGTACTTC CASSHTLRDTSYEQYF
TRBD2 - TRBJ2-7 TRBV5-5 TGTGCCAGCAGCACGGGACTAGCGGGACTATCTGAGCAGTACTTC CASSTGLAGLSEQYF
- - TRBJ2-7 TRBV5-5 TGTGCCAGCAGCCCCCAAACTAGGAGCTCCTACGAGCAGTACTTC CASSPQTRSSYEQYF
TRBD1 - TRBJ1-1 TRBV5-1 TGCGCCAGCAGGCCACTACAGGGGGCAGACACTGAAGCTTTCTTT CASRPLQGADTEAFF
- - TRBJ2-7 TRBV6-6 TGTGCCAGCAGTGGAGACTCCGCCTACGAGCAGTACTTC CASSGDSAYEQYF
TRBD2 - TRBJ2-3 TRBV4-3 TGCGCCAGCAGCCAAATTAGCGGGAGAAAGGGAGATACGCAGTATTTT CASSQISGRKGDTQYF
TRBD1 - TRBJ2-4 TRBV28 TGTGCCAGCAGTCGACAGGGGGGGACCAAAAACATTCAGTACTTC CASSRQGGTKNIQYF
TRBD1 - TRBJ1-2 TRBV10-3 TGTGCCATCAGCGCACAGGGGGCCGATGGCTACACCTTC CAISAQGADGYTF
TRBD2 - TRBJ2-5 TRBV5-6 TGTGCCAGCAGCGTAGCGGGAGGTCTCGAGGAGACCCAGTACTTC CASSVAGGLEETQYF
TRBD2 - TRBJ2-1 TRBV27 TGTGCCAGCAGTTTAAGCGGGAGTGTGCCCAATGAGCAGTTCTTC CASSLSGSVPNEQFF
- once TRBJ2-7 TRBV12-3/TRBV12-4 TGTGCCAGCAGGCGGGACCTCTACGAGCAGTACTTC CASRRDLYEQYF
TRBD1 - TRBJ1-2 TRBV24-1 TGTGCCACCAGTGAGACAGGGGAACTTGGCTACACCTTC CATSETGELGYTF
TRBD2 - TRBJ2-7 TRBV29-1 TGCAGCGTTGAAGGGTACGGGACTAGCGGGAGTTACGAGCAGTACTTC CSVEGYGTSGSYEQYF
TRBD1 - TRBJ1-3 TRBV9 TGTGCCAGCAGCGTAGCTACGGGGACAGGGGTTGGAAACACCATATATTTT CASSVATGTGVGNTIYF
TRBD2 - TRBJ2-1 TRBV7-9 TGTGCCAGCAGCGGCCCGGGAGGGGCAAGCTCCTACAATGAGCAGTTCTTC CASSGPGGASSYNEQFF
- - TRBJ1-1 TRBV7-9 TGTGCCAGCAGCCAACAGGAGTGGGCTGAAGCTTTCTTT CASSQQEWAEAFF
- - TRBJ2-7 TRBV9 TGTGCCAGCAGCGGCGGGACCGTCTACGAGCAGTACTTC CASSGGTVYEQYF
TRBD1 - TRBJ1-4 TRBV11-3 TGTGCCAGCAGCTTAGATCGACAGGGGAATGAAAAACTGTTTTTT CASSLDRQGNEKLFF
TRBD1 - TRBJ2-2 TRBV19 TGTGCCACTCGAAGAACAGGGGTCGACACCGGGGAGCTGTTTTTT CATRRTGVDTGELFF
- - TRBJ1-1 TRBV29-1 TGCAGCGTTGGATTTGGCTCCATGAACACTGAAGCTTTCTTT CSVGFGSMNTEAFF
- few TRBJ2-1 TRBV7-8 TGTGCCAGCAGCACGAAGAGCTCATACTCCTACAATGAGCAGTTCTTC CASSTKSSYSYNEQFF
TRBD1 - TRBJ1-2 TRBV11-3 TGTGCCAGCAGCAGGGGGCCGGGGGCCGTCAGTAACTATGGCTACACCTTC CASSRGPGAVSNYGYTF
TRBD1 once TRBJ1-3 TRBV4-1 TGCGCCAGCAGCCAATTTGACAGGGTTTCTGGAAACACCATATATTTT CASSQFDRVSGNTIYF
- - TRBJ2-5 TRBV28 TGTGCCAGCAGTCCCGGCTTCGAGAGGATAGGGACCCAGTACTTC CASSPGFERIGTQYF
TRBD2 - TRBJ2-3 TRBV18 TGTGCCAGCTCAATTGCTAGCGGGAGCACAGATACGCAGTATTTT CASSIASGSTDTQYF
TRBD1 - TRBJ2-3 TRBV4-3 TGCGCCAGCAGCCGTACAGGGGGTAGTCGCACAGATACGCAGTATTTT CASSRTGGSRTDTQYF
- - TRBJ1-2 TRBV12-3/TRBV12-4 TGTGCCAGCAGTTTATGGGGCGGCTATGGCTACACCTTC CASSLWGGYGYTF
- - TRBJ1-1 TRBV18 TGTGCCAGCTCACCCGCGGGACCCTCGGGCACTGAAGCTTTCTTT CASSPAGPSGTEAFF
- once TRBJ2-1 TRBV9 TGTGCCAGCACCGAGACGGAGGACAGTTTTTCATACAATGAGCAGTTCTTC CASTETEDSFSYNEQFF